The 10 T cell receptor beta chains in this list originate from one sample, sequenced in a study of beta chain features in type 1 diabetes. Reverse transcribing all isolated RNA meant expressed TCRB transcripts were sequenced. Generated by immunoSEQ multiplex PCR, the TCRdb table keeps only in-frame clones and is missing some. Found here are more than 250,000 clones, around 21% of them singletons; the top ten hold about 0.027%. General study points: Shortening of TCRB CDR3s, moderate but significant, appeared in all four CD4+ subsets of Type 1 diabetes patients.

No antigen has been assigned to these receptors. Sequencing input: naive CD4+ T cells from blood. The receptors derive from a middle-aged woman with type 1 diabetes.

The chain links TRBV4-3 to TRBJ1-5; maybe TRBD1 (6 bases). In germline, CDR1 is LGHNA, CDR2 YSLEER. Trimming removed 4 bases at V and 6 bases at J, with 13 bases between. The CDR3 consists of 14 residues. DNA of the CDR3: TGCGCCAGCAGCCCCCGACAGGAACCTCAGCCCCAGCATTTT. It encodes CASSPRQEPQPQHF.

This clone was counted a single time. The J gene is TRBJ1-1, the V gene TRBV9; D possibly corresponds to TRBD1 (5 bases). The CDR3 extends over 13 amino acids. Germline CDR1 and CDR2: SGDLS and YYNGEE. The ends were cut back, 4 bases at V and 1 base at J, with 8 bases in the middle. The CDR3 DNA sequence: TGTGCCAGCAGCCAGGGTCAGAACACTGAAGCTTTCTTT. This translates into CASSQGQNTEAFF.

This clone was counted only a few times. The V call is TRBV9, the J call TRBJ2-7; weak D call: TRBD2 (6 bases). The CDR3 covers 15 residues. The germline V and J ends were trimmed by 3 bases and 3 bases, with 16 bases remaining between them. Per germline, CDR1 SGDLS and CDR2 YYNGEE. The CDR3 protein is CASSAAGTSNYEQYF. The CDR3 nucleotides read TGTGCCAGCAGCGCGGCCGGGACTTCTAACTACGAGCAGTACTTC.

CDR3 DNA: TGCGCCAGCAGCTTCACAGGGGACAATGAGCAGTTCTTC. Its protein product is CASSFTGDNEQFF. This chain joins TRBV5-1 and TRBJ2-1; 7 bases agree with TRBD1. The CDR3 is 13 residues long. From germline, CDR1 is SGHRS and CDR2 YFSETQ. V lost 2 bases, J lost 5 bases, and 1 base stayed unmatched.

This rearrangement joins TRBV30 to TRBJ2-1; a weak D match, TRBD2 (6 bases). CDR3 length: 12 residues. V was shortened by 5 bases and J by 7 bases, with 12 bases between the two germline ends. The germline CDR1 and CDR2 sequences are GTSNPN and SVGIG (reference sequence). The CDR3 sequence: CAWLQEGNEQFF. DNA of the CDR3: TGTGCCTGGCTCCAGGAGGGGAATGAGCAGTTCTTC.

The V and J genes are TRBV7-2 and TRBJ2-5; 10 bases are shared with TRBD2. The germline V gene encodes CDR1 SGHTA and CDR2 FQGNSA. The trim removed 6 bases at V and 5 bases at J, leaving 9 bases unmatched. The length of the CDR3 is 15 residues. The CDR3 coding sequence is TGTGCCAGCAGTTACCAGCGGGGGGGCGGGGAGACCCAGTACTTC. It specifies CASSYQRGGGETQYF.

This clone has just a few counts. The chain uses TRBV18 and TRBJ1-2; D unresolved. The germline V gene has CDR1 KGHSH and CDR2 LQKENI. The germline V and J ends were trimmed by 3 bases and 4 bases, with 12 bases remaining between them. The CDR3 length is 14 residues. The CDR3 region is CASSPPSEPYGYTF. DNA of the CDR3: TGTGCCAGCTCACCCCCGTCGGAGCCCTATGGCTACACCTTC.

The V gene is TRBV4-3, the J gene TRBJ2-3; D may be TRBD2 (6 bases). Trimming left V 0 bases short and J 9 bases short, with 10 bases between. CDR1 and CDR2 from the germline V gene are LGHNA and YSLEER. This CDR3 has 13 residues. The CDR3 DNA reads TGCGCCAGCAGCCAAGATCCGGGAGAGACGCAGTATTTT. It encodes CASSQDPGETQYF.

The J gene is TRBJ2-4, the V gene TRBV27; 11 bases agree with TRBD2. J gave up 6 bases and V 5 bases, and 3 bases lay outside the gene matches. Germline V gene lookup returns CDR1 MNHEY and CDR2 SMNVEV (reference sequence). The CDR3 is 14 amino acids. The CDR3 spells CASSPSGGINIQYF. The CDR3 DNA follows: TGTGCCAGCAGTCCTAGCGGGGGGATAAACATTCAGTACTTC.

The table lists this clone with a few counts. CDR3 in DNA: TGCGCCAGCAGCGCCCAGGGAGGCCAAGAGACCCAGTACTTC. It is translated as CASSAQGGQETQYF. The rearrangement links TRBV5-1 to TRBJ2-5, with D perhaps matching TRBD2 (6 bases). CDR1 SGHRS and CDR2 YFSETQ come from the germline V gene. This CDR3 has 14 amino acids. With 4 bases removed from V and 1 base from J, the gap between germline ends came to 11 bases. The full variable domain, in which reference TRBV5-1 and TRBJ2-5 provide the parts outside the CDR3, is KAGVTQTPRYLIKTRGQQVTLSCSPISGHRSVSWYQQTPGQGLQFLFEYFSETQRNKGNFPGRFSGRQFSNSRSEMNVSTLELGDSALYLCASSAQGGQETQYFGPGTRLLVL.